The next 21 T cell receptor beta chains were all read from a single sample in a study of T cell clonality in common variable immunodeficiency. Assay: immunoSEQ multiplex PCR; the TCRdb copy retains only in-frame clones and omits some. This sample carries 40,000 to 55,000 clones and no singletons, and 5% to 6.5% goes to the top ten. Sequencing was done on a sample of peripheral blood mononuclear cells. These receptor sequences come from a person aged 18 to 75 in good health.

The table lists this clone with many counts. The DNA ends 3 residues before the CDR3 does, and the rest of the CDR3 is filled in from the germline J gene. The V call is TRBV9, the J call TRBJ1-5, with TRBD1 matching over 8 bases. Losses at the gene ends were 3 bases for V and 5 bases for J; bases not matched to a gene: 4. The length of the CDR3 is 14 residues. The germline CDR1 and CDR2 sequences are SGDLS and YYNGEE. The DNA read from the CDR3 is TGTGCCAGCAGCGCCGACAGGGGCGATCAGCCC. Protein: CASSADRGDQP. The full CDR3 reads CASSADRGDQPQHF.

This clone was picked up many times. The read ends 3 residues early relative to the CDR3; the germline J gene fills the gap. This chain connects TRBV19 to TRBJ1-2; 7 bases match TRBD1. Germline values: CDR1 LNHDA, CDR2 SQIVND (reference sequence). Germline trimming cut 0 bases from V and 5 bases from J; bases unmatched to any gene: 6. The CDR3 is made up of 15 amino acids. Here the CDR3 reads CASSIEGTALYGYTF. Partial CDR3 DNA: TGTGCCAGTAGTATAGAGGGGACAGCCTTGTATGGC.

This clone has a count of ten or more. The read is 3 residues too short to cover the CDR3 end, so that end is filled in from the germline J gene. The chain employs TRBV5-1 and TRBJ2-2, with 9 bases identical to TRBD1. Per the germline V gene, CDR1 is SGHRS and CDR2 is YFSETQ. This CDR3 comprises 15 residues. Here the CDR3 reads CASSPSDRGNSPLFF. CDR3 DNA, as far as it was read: TGCGCCAGCAGCCCGTCGGACAGGGGTAATTCACCG.

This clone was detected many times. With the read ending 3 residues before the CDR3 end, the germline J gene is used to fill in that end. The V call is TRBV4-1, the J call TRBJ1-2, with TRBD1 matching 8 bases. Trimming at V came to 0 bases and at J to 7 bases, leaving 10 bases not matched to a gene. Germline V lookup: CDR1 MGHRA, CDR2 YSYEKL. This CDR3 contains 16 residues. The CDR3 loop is CASSQEGQVGAGGYTF. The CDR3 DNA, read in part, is TGCGCCAGCAGCCAAGAGGGACAGGTGGGGGCAGGTGGC.

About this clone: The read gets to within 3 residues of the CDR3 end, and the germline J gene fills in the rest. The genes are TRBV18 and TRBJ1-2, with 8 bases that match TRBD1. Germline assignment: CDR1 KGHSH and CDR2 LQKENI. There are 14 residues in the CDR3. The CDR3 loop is CASSPEQGGYDYTF. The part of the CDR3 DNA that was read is TGTGCCAGCTCACCAGAACAGGGGGGATACGAC. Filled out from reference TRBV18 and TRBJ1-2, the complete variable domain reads NAGVMQNPRHLVRRRGQEARLRCSPMKGHSHVYWYRQLPEEGLKFMVYLQKENIIDESGMPKERFSAEFPKEGPSILRIQQVVRGDSAAYFCASSPEQGGYDYTFGSGTRLTVV.

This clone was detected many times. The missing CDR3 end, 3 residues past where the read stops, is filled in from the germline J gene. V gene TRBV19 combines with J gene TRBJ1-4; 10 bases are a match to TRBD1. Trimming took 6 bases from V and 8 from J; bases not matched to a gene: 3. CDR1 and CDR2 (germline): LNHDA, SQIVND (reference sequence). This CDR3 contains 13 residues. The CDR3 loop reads CASSGTGVEKLFF. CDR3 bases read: TGTGCCAGTAGCGGGACAGGGGTCGAAAAA.

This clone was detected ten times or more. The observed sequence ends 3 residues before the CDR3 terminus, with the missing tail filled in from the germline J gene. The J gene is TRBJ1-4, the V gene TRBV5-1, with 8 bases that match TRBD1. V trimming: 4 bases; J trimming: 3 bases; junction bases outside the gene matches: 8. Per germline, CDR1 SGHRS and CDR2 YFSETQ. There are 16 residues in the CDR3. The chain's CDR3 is CASSPGQGSANEKLFF. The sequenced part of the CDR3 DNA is TGCGCCAGCAGCCCAGGACAGGGTTCGGCTAATGAAAAA.

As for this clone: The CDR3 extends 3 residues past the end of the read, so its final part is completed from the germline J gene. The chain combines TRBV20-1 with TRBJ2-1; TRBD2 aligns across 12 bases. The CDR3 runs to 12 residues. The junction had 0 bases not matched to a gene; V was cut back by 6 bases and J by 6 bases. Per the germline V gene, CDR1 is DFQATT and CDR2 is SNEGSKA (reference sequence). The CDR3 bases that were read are TGCAGTGCGACTAGCGGGGGCAATGAG. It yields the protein CSATSGGNE. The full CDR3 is CSATSGGNEQFF.

The covered CDR3 bases are TGTGCCAGTTTCCACTCGAGGGCAGGACGGGGT. It encodes CASFHSRAGRG. The complete CDR3 sequence is CASFHSRAGRGQYF. This rearrangement joins TRBV19 to TRBJ2-4, with a possible D match to TRBD2 (5 bases). The CDR3 end lies 3 residues beyond the end of the read and is filled in from the germline J gene. The CDR3 loop spans 14 amino acids. Germline CDR1 LNHDA, CDR2 SQIVND (reference sequence).

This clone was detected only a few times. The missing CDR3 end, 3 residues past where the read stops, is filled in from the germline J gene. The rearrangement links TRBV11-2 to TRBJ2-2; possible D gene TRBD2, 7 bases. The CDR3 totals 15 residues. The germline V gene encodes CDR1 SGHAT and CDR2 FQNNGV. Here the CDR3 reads CASSLVAGANSPLFF. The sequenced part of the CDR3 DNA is TGTGCCAGCAGCTTAGTCGCGGGGGCCAATTCACCG.

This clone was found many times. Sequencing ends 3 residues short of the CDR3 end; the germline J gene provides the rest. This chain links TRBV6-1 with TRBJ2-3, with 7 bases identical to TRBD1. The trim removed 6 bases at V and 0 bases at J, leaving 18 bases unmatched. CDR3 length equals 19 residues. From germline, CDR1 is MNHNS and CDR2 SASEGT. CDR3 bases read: TGTGCCAGCAGCGAATCGGTTGGGACAGTCGAACCTAGCACAGATACG. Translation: CASSESVGTVEPSTDT. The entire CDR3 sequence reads CASSESVGTVEPSTDTQYF.

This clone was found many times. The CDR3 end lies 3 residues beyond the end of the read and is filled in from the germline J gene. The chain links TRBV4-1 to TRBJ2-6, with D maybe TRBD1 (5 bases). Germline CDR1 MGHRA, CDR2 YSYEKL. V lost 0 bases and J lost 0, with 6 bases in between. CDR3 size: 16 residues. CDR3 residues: CASSQDQGSGANVLTF. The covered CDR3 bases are TGCGCCAGCAGCCAAGATCAGGGCTCTGGGGCCAACGTC.

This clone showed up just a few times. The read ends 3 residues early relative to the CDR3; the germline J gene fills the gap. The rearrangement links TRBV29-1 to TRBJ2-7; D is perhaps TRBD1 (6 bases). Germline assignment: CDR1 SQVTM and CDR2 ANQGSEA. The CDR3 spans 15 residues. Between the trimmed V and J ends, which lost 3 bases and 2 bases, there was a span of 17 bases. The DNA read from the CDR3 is TGCAGCGTTGACTTACCGGGACACGGAACCTACGAG. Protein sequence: CSVDLPGHGTYE. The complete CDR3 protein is CSVDLPGHGTYEQYF.

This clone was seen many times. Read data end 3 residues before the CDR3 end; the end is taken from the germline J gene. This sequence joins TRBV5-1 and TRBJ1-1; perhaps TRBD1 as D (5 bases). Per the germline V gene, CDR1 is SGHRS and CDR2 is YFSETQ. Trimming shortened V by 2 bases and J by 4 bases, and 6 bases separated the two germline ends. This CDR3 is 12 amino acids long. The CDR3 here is CASSFGGTEAFF. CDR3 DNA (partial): TGCGCCAGCAGCTTCGGGGGCACTGAA.

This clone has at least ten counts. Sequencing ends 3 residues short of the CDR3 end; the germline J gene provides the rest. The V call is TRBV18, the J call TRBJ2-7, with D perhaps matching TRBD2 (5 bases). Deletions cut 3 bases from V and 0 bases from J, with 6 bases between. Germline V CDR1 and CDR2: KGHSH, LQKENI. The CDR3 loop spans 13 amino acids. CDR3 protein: CASSPAGSYEQYF. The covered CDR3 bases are TGTGCCAGCTCACCTGCGGGCTCCTACGAG.

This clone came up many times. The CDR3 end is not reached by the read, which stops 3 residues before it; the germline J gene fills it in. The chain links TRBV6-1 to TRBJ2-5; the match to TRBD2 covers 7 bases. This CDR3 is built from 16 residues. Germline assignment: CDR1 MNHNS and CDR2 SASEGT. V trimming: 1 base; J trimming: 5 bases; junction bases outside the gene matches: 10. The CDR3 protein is CASSEGIGGFEETQYF. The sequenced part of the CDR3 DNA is TGTGCCAGCAGTGAAGGTATCGGGGGGTTTGAGGAGACC.

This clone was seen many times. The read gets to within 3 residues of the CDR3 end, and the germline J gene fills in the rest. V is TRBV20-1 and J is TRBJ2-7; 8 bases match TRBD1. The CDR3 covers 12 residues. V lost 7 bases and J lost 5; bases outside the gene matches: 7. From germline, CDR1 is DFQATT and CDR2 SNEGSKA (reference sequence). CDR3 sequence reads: CSVRTGTHEQYF. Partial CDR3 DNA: TGCAGTGTTCGGACAGGGACCCACGAG.

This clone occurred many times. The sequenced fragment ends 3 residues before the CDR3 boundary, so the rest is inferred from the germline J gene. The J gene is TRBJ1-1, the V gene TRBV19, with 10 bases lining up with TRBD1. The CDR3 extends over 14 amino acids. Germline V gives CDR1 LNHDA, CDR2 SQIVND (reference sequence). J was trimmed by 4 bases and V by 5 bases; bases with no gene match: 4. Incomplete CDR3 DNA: TGTGCCAGTAGTCGGGACAGGGGTCGCACTGAA. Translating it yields CASSRDRGRTE. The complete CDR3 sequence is CASSRDRGRTEAFF.

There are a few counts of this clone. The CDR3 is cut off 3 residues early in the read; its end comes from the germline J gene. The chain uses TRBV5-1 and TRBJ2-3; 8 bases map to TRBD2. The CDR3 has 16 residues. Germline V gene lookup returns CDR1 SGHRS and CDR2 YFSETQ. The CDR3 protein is CASSLAAGGLIETQYF. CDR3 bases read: TGCGCCAGCAGCTTGGCGGCGGGGGGCCTAATAGAGACG.

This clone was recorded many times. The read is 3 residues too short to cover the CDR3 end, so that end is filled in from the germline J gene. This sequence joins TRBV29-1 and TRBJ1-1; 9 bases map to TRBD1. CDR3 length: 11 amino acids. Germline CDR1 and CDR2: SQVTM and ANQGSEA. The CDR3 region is CSATGGMGAFF. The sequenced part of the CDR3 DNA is TGCAGCGCGACAGGGGGAATGGGT.

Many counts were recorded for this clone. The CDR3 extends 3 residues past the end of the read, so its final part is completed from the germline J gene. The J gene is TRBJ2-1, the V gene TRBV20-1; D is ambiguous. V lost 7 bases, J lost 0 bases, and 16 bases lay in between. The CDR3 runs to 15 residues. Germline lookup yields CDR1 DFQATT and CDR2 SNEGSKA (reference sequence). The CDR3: CSGFVMGISYNEQFF. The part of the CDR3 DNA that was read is TGCAGTGGTTTTGTAATGGGCATCTCCTACAATGAG.